The next 15 T cell receptor beta chains were all read from a single sample in a study of T cell responses to AZD1222 COVID-19 vaccine. This table comes from immunoSEQ multiplex PCR, and its TCRdb copy is limited to in-frame clones, with some not included. The table has 75,000 to 90,000 clones, around 73% seen once; the top ten hold 21%. Sequencing was performed on peripheral blood, taken on day 0 of AZD1222 vaccination. The receptors come from an adult in good health.

A few counts support this clone. The CDR3 bases are TGTGCCAGCAGTGTTCGAGGGCAGAGCGAGCAGTACTTC. Translation: CASSVRGQSEQYF. The rearrangement uses TRBV2 and TRBJ2-7; maybe TRBD2 (5 bases). The V end lost 4 bases, the J end lost 6 bases, and 13 bases lay between the germline ends. CDR1 and CDR2 (germline): SNHLY, FYNNEI. This CDR3 has 13 residues.

This rearrangement joins TRBV18 to TRBJ1-2, with 9 bases aligning to TRBD1. This CDR3 has 16 residues. CDR1 is KGHSH, CDR2 LQKENI, per germline. The trim removed 2 bases at V and 4 bases at J, leaving 8 bases unmatched. The chain's CDR3 is CASSPSRQGGGYGYTF. The CDR3, as DNA: TGTGCCAGCTCACCATCCCGACAGGGGGGGGGCTATGGCTACACCTTC.

In this sample, this clone turned up a few times. The chain recombines TRBV5-4 with TRBJ2-3, with TRBD2 as a possible D gene (6 bases). The CDR3 is made up of 14 amino acids. Germline V gene data show CDR1 as SGHNT and CDR2 as YYREEE (reference sequence). V lost 5 bases and J lost 0, with 10 bases in between. The CDR3 DNA reads as TGTGCCAGCAGATGGGACTTCAGCACAGATACGCAGTATTTT. It codes for CASRWDFSTDTQYF.

The chain recombines TRBV4-2 with TRBJ2-7; D could derive from TRBD1 or TRBD2 (5 bases each). The ends were cut back, 0 bases at V and 2 bases at J, with 11 bases in the middle. This CDR3 contains 15 residues. CDR1 and CDR2 (germline): LGHNA, YNFKEQ. The chain's CDR3 is CASSQDRGRTYEQYF. CDR3 DNA sequence: TGTGCCAGCAGCCAAGACCGGGGCCGGACCTACGAGCAGTACTTC.

This sequence joins TRBV5-4 and TRBJ2-1; no clear D gene. The CDR3 spans 13 residues. Germline loops: CDR1 SGHNT, CDR2 YYREEE (reference sequence). V shed 5 bases and J shed 6 bases, with 12 bases lying between them. Here the CDR3 reads CASRDAPRNEQFF. The CDR3 DNA is TGTGCCAGCAGAGACGCGCCCCGCAATGAGCAGTTCTTC.

The chain carries TRBV4-2 and TRBJ2-7; TRBD2 agrees at 10 bases. CDR1 is LGHNA, CDR2 YNFKEQ, per germline. V lost 4 bases to trimming and J lost 5 bases; unmatched junction nucleotides: 8. CDR3 size: 15 residues. The CDR3 sequence is CASSPLSGRADEQYF. Here the CDR3 DNA reads TGTGCCAGCAGCCCACTGAGCGGGAGGGCCGACGAGCAGTACTTC.

The rearrangement uses TRBV7-9 and TRBJ2-7; 8 positions agree with TRBD1. With 1 base clipped from V and 6 bases from J, the junction kept 5 bases outside the gene matches. CDR3 length equals 14 residues. Per the germline V gene, CDR1 is SEHNR and CDR2 is FQNEAQ (reference sequence). The CDR3 protein is CASSLGTGSLEQYF. In DNA form, the CDR3 reads TGTGCCAGCAGCTTAGGGACAGGGTCCCTCGAGCAGTACTTC.

This sequence joins TRBV15 and TRBJ2-3; D gene uncertain. From germline, CDR1 is LNHNV and CDR2 YYDKDF (reference sequence). Deletions cut 0 bases from V and 2 bases from J, with 18 bases between. The CDR3 is 18 amino acids. The CDR3 is CATSRESFRADNTDTQYF. The CDR3 bases are TGTGCCACCAGCAGAGAAAGTTTTCGGGCGGATAACACAGATACGCAGTATTTT.

CDR3 in amino acids: CASSLDRRETQYF. For the CDR3, the DNA is TGTGCCAGCAGCTTGGATAGGAGGGAGACCCAGTACTTC. J is TRBJ2-5 and V is TRBV5-8; D is perhaps TRBD2 (5 bases). From germline, CDR1 is SGHTS and CDR2 YDEGEE. V was cut by 0 bases and J by 5 bases, with 8 bases left in between. The CDR3 contains 13 residues.

V usage is TRBV7-8 and J usage is TRBJ1-1; possibly TRBD1 for D (6 bases). Per the germline V gene, CDR1 is SGHVS and CDR2 is FQNEAQ. The CDR3 runs 16 residues. The ends were cut back, 1 base at V and 3 bases at J, with 15 bases in the middle. The CDR3 loop is CASSLDPRGVDTEAFF. The DNA for the CDR3 is TGTGCCAGCAGCTTAGACCCCAGGGGAGTTGACACTGAAGCTTTCTTT.

There are a few counts of this clone. The gene calls are TRBV18 and TRBJ2-7; D is perhaps TRBD1 (6 bases). The CDR3 runs to 14 residues. Looked up from germline, CDR1 is KGHSH and CDR2 is LQKENI. Trimming took off 3 bases at V and 1 base at J, with 10 bases between the two ends. The CDR3 DNA reads as TGTGCCAGCTCACCTATTGGACAGTCCTACGAGCAGTACTTC. Protein sequence: CASSPIGQSYEQYF.

This chain connects TRBV13 to TRBJ2-1; D perhaps matches TRBD1 (6 bases). Germline V gene data show CDR1 as PRHDT and CDR2 as FYEKMQ (reference sequence). This CDR3 is 17 amino acids long. The V end was cut by 3 bases, the J end by 9 bases, with 24 bases between. The CDR3 DNA sequence: TGTGCCAGCAGCTTTTATGCCGGGACACCCCTGGGGAGTGAGCAGTTCTTC. Translated: CASSFYAGTPLGSEQFF.

This sequence joins TRBV5-1 and TRBJ1-3; unclear D gene. The germline V gene encodes CDR1 SGHRS and CDR2 YFSETQ. V was clipped by 0 bases and J by 1 base, with 5 bases between them. This CDR3 region has 14 residues. The CDR3 loop reads CASSLVGSGNTIYF. The DNA for the CDR3 is TGCGCCAGCAGCTTGGTCGGATCTGGAAACACCATATATTTT.

J is TRBJ2-6 and V is TRBV19, with D perhaps matching TRBD2 (5 bases). Germline lookup yields CDR1 LNHDA and CDR2 SQIVND (reference sequence). Deletions cut 10 bases from V and 4 bases from J, with 14 bases between. CDR3 length: 14 residues. The chain's CDR3 is CATAPGSGANVLTF. The CDR3 DNA reads TGTGCCACAGCACCGGGGTCGGGGGCCAACGTCCTGACTTTC.

The rearrangement uses TRBV5-5 and TRBJ2-3; D is unresolved. Germline loops: CDR1 SGHKS, CDR2 YYEKEE (reference sequence). This CDR3 has 11 amino acids. Between the trimmed V and J ends, which lost 4 bases and 5 bases, there was a span of 5 bases. The CDR3 DNA follows: TGTGCCAGCAGCGAAGAAGATACGCAGTATTTT. The encoded protein is CASSEEDTQYF.